A single sample is the source of the 19 T cell receptor beta chains below, sequenced in a study of cytomegalovirus exposure and HLA in healthy donors. Primers for the PCR totalled 60 Vbeta and 13 Jbeta. Generated by immunoSEQ multiplex PCR, the TCRdb table keeps only in-frame clones and is missing some. This sample has 200,000 or so clones, with approximately 80% found just once. The sequencing input was PBMCs. All receptors derive from a young woman in good health and CMV-seropositive.

This chain's CDR3 is CASSVTNSRVSGANVLTF. CDR3 in DNA: TGCGCCAGCAGCGTGACTAACTCTCGAGTCTCTGGGGCCAACGTCCTGACTTTC. The gene calls are TRBV5-1 and TRBJ2-6; the D gene is possibly TRBD2 (5 bases). Trimming took 4 bases from V and 0 from J, leaving 17 bases between them. The CDR3 runs to 18 residues. Germline V gives CDR1 SGHRS, CDR2 YFSETQ.

The rearrangement links TRBV18 to TRBJ2-2; no reliable D call. The CDR3 is 15 amino acids. Trimming left V 0 bases short and J 1 base short, with 6 bases between. Germline V lookup: CDR1 KGHSH, CDR2 LQKENI. Written as DNA, the CDR3 is TGTGCCAGCTCACCACCAAACAGGAACACCGGGGAGCTGTTTTTT. Residues: CASSPPNRNTGELFF.

This chain links TRBV7-6 with TRBJ2-7, with 11 bases fitting TRBD1. Germline V CDR1 and CDR2: SGHVS, FNYEAQ. The CDR3 is 13 amino acids. V lost 5 bases and J lost 6; bases outside the gene matches: 3. DNA of the CDR3: TGTGCCAGCAGCCCGGGACAGGGGGGCGAGCAGTACTTC. Translation: CASSPGQGGEQYF.

This clone was detected a few times. This sequence joins TRBV6-5 and TRBJ1-5; TRBD1 agrees at 9 bases. Germline V CDR1 and CDR2: MNHEY, SVGAGI. The V gene end was trimmed by 5 bases and the J gene end by 8 bases; junction bases not matched to a gene: 4. The CDR3 extends over 13 amino acids. The CDR3 sequence is CASSHDRGKPQHF. The CDR3 DNA is TGTGCCAGCAGTCACGACAGGGGGAAGCCCCAGCATTTT.

In its sample, this clone was seen once. This chain links TRBV5-8 with TRBJ1-1; no clear D gene. V lost 6 bases, J lost 2 bases, and 11 bases lay in between. Germline CDR1 SGHTS, CDR2 YDEGEE. This CDR3 region has 13 residues. The CDR3 nucleotides are TGTGCCAGCACCCCCCGGGGAAACACTGAAGCTTTCTTT. Translating gives CASTPRGNTEAFF.

The genes are TRBV27 and TRBJ1-2, with a weak D call TRBD1 (6 bases). Per germline, CDR1 MNHEY and CDR2 SMNVEV (reference sequence). V was clipped by 6 bases and J by 2 bases, with 10 bases between them. The CDR3 runs to 13 residues. CDR3 amino acids: CASSDTGNYGYTF. The CDR3 region has the DNA TGTGCCAGCAGCGATACAGGGAACTATGGCTACACCTTC.

The chain recombines TRBV5-5 with TRBJ2-1, with D uncertain. V dropped 1 base and J dropped 9 bases, with 17 bases sitting between them. Germline lookup yields CDR1 SGHKS and CDR2 YYEKEE (reference sequence). There are 15 residues in the CDR3. In DNA form, the CDR3 reads TGTGCCAGCAGCTTGCACCTTCCGGAGTTGGGTGAGCAGTTCTTC. It yields the protein CASSLHLPELGEQFF.

The chain links TRBV5-4 to TRBJ2-7; D not certain. This CDR3 is built from 16 residues. V gave up 3 bases and J gave up 0 bases, with 16 bases separating them. Germline V gene sequence: CDR1 SGHNT, CDR2 YYREEE (reference sequence). The CDR3 protein is CASSSSQKGLSYEQYF. The CDR3 nucleotides read TGTGCCAGCAGCTCATCACAGAAAGGTCTCTCCTACGAGCAGTACTTC.

The sample holds a few counts of this clone. As DNA, the CDR3 is TGTGCCAGCAGTTACTCGTTCGGTACTAGGAGCTACACCTTC. It codes for CASSYSFGTRSYTF. The chain employs TRBV6-5 and TRBJ1-2; no clear D gene. Trimming removed 0 bases at V and 9 bases at J, with 14 bases between. Germline lookup yields CDR1 MNHEY and CDR2 SVGAGI. CDR3 length: 14 residues.

This sequence joins TRBV28 and TRBJ2-1; maybe TRBD2 (6 bases). Trimming took off 8 bases at V and 3 bases at J, with 17 bases between the two ends. Looked up from germline, CDR1 is MDHEN and CDR2 is SYDVKM. This CDR3 is built from 15 residues. The CDR3 here is CASEGGAGNYNEQFF. The CDR3 DNA follows: TGTGCCAGCGAAGGCGGGGCGGGGAACTACAATGAGCAGTTCTTC. The entire variable domain, with the rest obtained from reference TRBV28 and TRBJ2-1, is as follows: DVKVTQSSRYLVKRTGEKVFLECVQDMDHENMFWYRQDPGLGLRLIYFSYDVKMKEKGDIPEGYSVSREKKERFSLILESASTNQTSMYLCASEGGAGNYNEQFFGPGTRLTVL.

This CDR3 reads CASRADSNGNTIYF. CDR3 nucleotides: TGTGCCAGCAGGGCAGACAGCAATGGAAACACCATATATTTT. The V gene is TRBV6-5, the J gene TRBJ1-3; maybe TRBD1 (5 bases). The germline V gene encodes CDR1 MNHEY and CDR2 SVGAGI. The CDR3 is 14 amino acids. Deletions cut 6 bases from V and 3 bases from J, with 12 bases between.

The chain combines TRBV11-3 with TRBJ2-7, with unresolved D. Looked up from germline, CDR1 is SGHNT and CDR2 is YENEEA. Trimming removed 1 base from V and 7 bases from J, with 11 bases in between. The CDR3 totals 13 residues. CDR3 sequence reads: CASSLVRNSEQYF. DNA for the CDR3: TGTGCCAGCAGCTTAGTCAGGAATAGTGAGCAGTACTTC.

The chain employs TRBV27 and TRBJ2-7; possibly TRBD2 for D (6 bases). Germline V gene data show CDR1 as MNHEY and CDR2 as SMNVEV (reference sequence). The CDR3 spans 14 residues. V shed 6 bases and J shed 3 bases, with 15 bases lying between them. CDR3 nucleotides: TGTGCCAGCAGCGCGGCGGAGGGGAACTACGAGCAGTACTTC. This gives the protein CASSAAEGNYEQYF.

The rearrangement links TRBV2 to TRBJ2-7; 9 bases are a match to TRBD1. The CDR3 extends over 14 amino acids. Germline assignment: CDR1 SNHLY and CDR2 FYNNEI. Trimming removed 7 bases from V and 4 bases from J; junction bases left unmatched: 8. The CDR3 DNA reads TGTGCCAGCAAGGGGGGGACAGGGACTTACGAGCAGTACTTC. Translated: CASKGGTGTYEQYF.

The CDR3 is CASSYSQGNSPLHF. The CDR3 nucleotides read TGTGCCAGCAGTTACTCCCAGGGCAATTCACCCCTCCACTTT. The chain uses TRBV6-5 and TRBJ1-6; D may be TRBD1 (5 bases). Trimming shortened V by 0 bases and J by 7 bases, and 7 bases separated the two germline ends. Per germline, CDR1 MNHEY and CDR2 SVGAGI. This CDR3 is built from 14 residues.

This clone was detected only a few times. The chain recombines TRBV7-9 with TRBJ1-5; the D gene is possibly TRBD1 (6 bases). Trimming cost V 5 bases and J 15 bases, with 17 bases left between them. The CDR3 is 12 residues long. The germline gives CDR1 SEHNR, CDR2 FQNEAQ (reference sequence). The CDR3 DNA sequence: TGTGCCAGCAGCCCGGAGGGGGGGGCCTTGCATTTT. As protein: CASSPEGGALHF.

The chain carries TRBV13 and TRBJ2-1; 8 bases map to TRBD1. J was trimmed by 8 bases and V by 5 bases; bases with no gene match: 11. The germline CDR1 and CDR2 sequences are PRHDT and FYEKMQ (reference sequence). CDR3 length equals 15 residues. The DNA of the CDR3 is TGTGCCAGCAGCCTTCAGGACAGGGTTTGGGATGAGCAGTTCTTC. Its protein is CASSLQDRVWDEQFF. The full variable domain, with the rest looked up from reference TRBV13 and TRBJ2-1, is AAGVIQSPRHLIKEKRETATLKCYPIPRHDTVYWYQQGPGQDPQFLISFYEKMQSDKGSIPDRFSAQQFSDYHSELNMSSLELGDSALYFCASSLQDRVWDEQFFGPGTRLTVL.

This clone was seen only a few times. At one boundary the junction diverges from the germline segment, which might be a read error. The chain joins TRBV7-9 to TRBJ1-2, with 12 bases identical to TRBD1. This CDR3 contains 15 residues. Germline V lookup: CDR1 SEHNR, CDR2 FQNEAQ (reference sequence). The CDR3 bases are TGTTCCAGCAGCCCGGAGGGACAGGGGGCCTGGGGCTACACCTTC. This translates into CSSSPEGQGAWGYTF.

The chain carries TRBV25-1 and TRBJ1-1, with a tentative D call TRBD1 (6 bases). Germline loops: CDR1 MGHDK, CDR2 SYGVNS. The V end lost 4 bases, the J end lost 6 bases, and 18 bases lay between the germline ends. The CDR3 is 15 amino acids. This chain's CDR3 is CASSATGGEQSEAFF. In DNA form, the CDR3 reads TGTGCCAGCAGTGCAACGGGGGGCGAGCAATCTGAAGCTTTCTTT.